Listed below are T cell receptor beta chains from one sample, sequenced in a study of T cell repertoires in cytomegalovirus infection. TCRdb itself ran the reads through MiXCR, one entry per CDR3 protein. The sample shows 150,000 or so distinct CDR3 sequences, 20% to 25% of them seen only once. Sequencing was performed on PBMCs. These receptors were obtained from a human donor in good health (CMV status not recorded). Some clones in this sample may be carry-over from other donors' samples. CDR3s include the opening cysteine and the closing phenylalanine or tryptophan. D genes are given only for firm matches. Expanded clones are given a class, and other clones once, few, many or no size at all.

abundance	j_gene	v_gene	d_gene	CDR3nt	CDR3aa
NA	TRBJ1-4	TRBV7-2	NA	TGTGCCAGCAGCTTAGCGGGAGCTAATGAAACACTGTTTTTT	CASSLAGANETLFF
few	TRBJ2-1	TRBV29-1	NA	TGCAGCGTTGAATCCGGGCCTCTAGGGAATGAGCAGTTCTTC	CSVESGPLGNEQFF
many	TRBJ2-1	TRBV7-2	NA	TGTGCCAGCAGCTTAGCGCTCGCACTAGCCTTATACAATGAGCAGTTCTTC	CASSLALALALYNEQFF
NA	TRBJ2-3	TRBV2	NA	TGTGCCAGCAGTGAAGCTGTCTTCGGGGGGCGAACAGATACGCAGTATTTT	CASSEAVFGGRTDTQYF
NA	TRBJ1-2	TRBV20-1	TRBD1	TGCAGTGCTAAGGACAGGCAAGGGGCATTCCTCTATGGCTACACCTTC	CSAKDRQGAFLYGYTF
NA	TRBJ2-1	TRBV20-1	TRBD2	TGCAGTGCTGAGACAAGCGGGAGGGCCGTCAATGAGCAGTTCTTC	CSAETSGRAVNEQFF
NA	TRBJ1-1	TRBV7-9	TRBD1	TGTGCCAGCAGCGTGACAAGGGACAGGGGTGCCACTGAAGCTTTCTTT	CASSVTRDRGATEAFF
many	TRBJ1-2	TRBV7-9	TRBD1	TGTGCCAGCAGCACCCAGGGGGTGGGAGGCTACACCTTC	CASSTQGVGGYTF
few	TRBJ1-5	TRBV4-1	NA	TGCGCCAGCAGCCAAGGGGACTTCTATCAGCCCCAGCATTTT	CASSQGDFYQPQHF
NA	TRBJ1-4	TRBV28	NA	TGTGCCAGCAGTCCCTACAGGGCTAATGAAAAACTGTTTTTT	CASSPYRANEKLFF
NA	TRBJ1-1	TRBV5-1	NA	TGCGCCAGCAGCTTGAGCGGGGATCGGAACACTGAAGCTTTCTTT	CASSLSGDRNTEAFF
many	TRBJ2-2	TRBV24-1	NA	TGTGCCACCAGTGATGGCCGGGACACGAACACCGGGGAGCTGTTTTTT	CATSDGRDTNTGELFF
few	TRBJ1-5	TRBV19	NA	TGTGCCAGTAGTATAGATGGGCAGCCCCAGCATTTT	CASSIDGQPQHF
NA	TRBJ2-5	TRBV28	NA	TGTGCCAGCAGTTTAGTTTGGGGGACCCAGTACTTC	CASSLVWGTQYF
NA	TRBJ2-4	TRBV28	TRBD2	TGTGCCAGCAGGAGCGGACTAGCGGGGGGGATGGTGGCCAAAAACATTCAGTACTTC	CASRSGLAGGMVAKNIQYF
NA	TRBJ2-6	TRBV19	TRBD1	TGTGCCAGCTCACGGGGACAGAGCTCTGGGGCCAACGTCCTGACTTTC	CASSRGQSSGANVLTF
NA	TRBJ1-1	TRBV18	NA	TGTGCCAGCTCACCAGGGATGGGCACTGAAGCTTTCTTT	CASSPGMGTEAFF
NA	TRBJ2-3	TRBV19	TRBD1	TGTGCCAGTAGTATCCAGGACAGGGGCACAGATACGCAGTATTTT	CASSIQDRGTDTQYF
few	TRBJ1-5	TRBV6-5	TRBD1	TGTGCCAGCAGGACAGGGGGTTTCAATCAGCCCCAGCATTTT	CASRTGGFNQPQHF
NA	TRBJ1-3	TRBV29-1	NA	TGCAGCGTTACAACGGACTCTGGAAACACCATATATTTT	CSVTTDSGNTIYF
once	TRBJ1-5	TRBV2	NA	TGTGCCAGCAGTGAAGAGGGGACGGGCAATCAGCCCCAGCATTTT	CASSEEGTGNQPQHF
many	TRBJ2-1	TRBV14	NA	TGTGCCAGCAGCCCACTAGCCGGGACGGTCTCCTACAATGAGCAGTTCTTC	CASSPLAGTVSYNEQFF
NA	TRBJ2-2	TRBV20-1	TRBD2	TGCAGTGCGCCGACTAGCGGGAGAACCGGGGAGCTGTTTTTT	CSAPTSGRTGELFF
NA	TRBJ1-1	TRBV13	NA	TGTGCCAGCAGCTTCCGAAACATGAACACTGAAGCTTTCTTT	CASSFRNMNTEAFF
many	TRBJ1-2	TRBV7-2	TRBD1	TGTGCCAGCAGCTTATCGACAGGGGGCGCAGAAGCGGATGGCTACACCTTC	CASSLSTGGAEADGYTF
many	TRBJ2-7	TRBV7-2	NA	TGTGCCAGCAGCCCCCCCCACCAGGGCGAGCAGTACTTC	CASSPPHQGEQYF
NA	TRBJ2-7	TRBV7-9	NA	TGTGCCAGCAGGGACTACCACGGGTACGAGCAGTACTTC	CASRDYHGYEQYF
many	TRBJ1-4	TRBV7-2	NA	TGTGCCAGCAGCTTAGCGAGGAGGGCGGAAGAAAAACTGTTTTTT	CASSLARRAEEKLFF
NA	TRBJ1-2	TRBV5-1	TRBD1	TGCGCCAGCAGCCGGGGACAGCCAGGGGCCTATGGCTACACCTTC	CASSRGQPGAYGYTF
NA	TRBJ2-1	TRBV6-2/TRBV6-3	NA	TGTGCCAGCAGCATCCAGGGACACAATGAGCAGTTCTTC	CASSIQGHNEQFF
few	TRBJ2-5	TRBV2	NA	TGTGCCAGCAGTGATTTTCAGGTCCAAGAGACCCAGTACTTC	CASSDFQVQETQYF
NA	TRBJ1-4	TRBV20-1	NA	TGCAGTGCCCAAAACCACAGGCTTAATGAAAAACTGTTTTTT	CSAQNHRLNEKLFF
few	TRBJ2-7	TRBV7-2	TRBD2	TGTGCCAGCAGTCCTAGGGTAGGGTCTAGCGGGAGGGCGGGGGAGCAGTACTTC	CASSPRVGSSGRAGEQYF
few	TRBJ2-1	TRBV28	NA	TGTGCCAGCAGTGTCCTCGTGGTCGGTCAAGGTCGGTTCTTC	CASSVLVVGQGRFF
many	TRBJ2-1	TRBV7-2	TRBD1	TGTGCCAGCAGCCGTCAGGGGGCGGTATCATACAATGAGCAGTTCTTC	CASSRQGAVSYNEQFF
NA	TRBJ1-5	TRBV15	NA	TGTGCCACCAGCAGATCCAGGGGCCCAGATCAGCCCCAGCATTTT	CATSRSRGPDQPQHF
once	TRBJ2-5	TRBV7-2	NA	TGTGCCAACAGCTTAGCGCGAGGGGCGGGAGAGACCCAGTACTTC	CANSLARGAGETQYF
NA	TRBJ2-5	TRBV7-9	NA	TGTGCCAGCAGCGAGCGGTGGGGGGTCTCCCAAGAGACCCAGTACTTC	CASSERWGVSQETQYF
few	TRBJ1-5	TRBV28	NA	TGTGCCAGCAGTTTGATCGGGCGTGAATGGGGCAATCAGCCCCAGCATTTT	CASSLIGREWGNQPQHF
many	TRBJ2-3	TRBV7-2	NA	TGTGCCAGCAGCCCCGACTGGGGGGCAGATACGCAGTATTTT	CASSPDWGADTQYF
few	TRBJ1-1	TRBV7-9	NA	TGTGCCAGCAGCCGCATGAACACTGAAGCTTTCTTT	CASSRMNTEAFF
few	TRBJ1-6	TRBV7-9	NA	TGTGCCAGCAGCTTAGGGAACGACTATAATTCACCCCTCCACTTT	CASSLGNDYNSPLHF
NA	TRBJ2-7	TRBV20-1	NA	TGCAGTGCTAGAGGGGTCGAGGGACGTTCCTACGAGCAGTACTTC	CSARGVEGRSYEQYF
many	TRBJ2-4	TRBV5-5	NA	TGTGCCAGCAGCTGGCAGGGTGCTCCTTACTTC	CASSWQGAPYF
NA	TRBJ2-2	TRBV23-1	NA	TGCGCCAGCAGTCATCCCGGCCAGAACGCGAACACCGGGGAGCTGTTTTTT	CASSHPGQNANTGELFF
NA	TRBJ1-1	TRBV19	NA	TGTGCCAGTAGTAATAAGGACAGCCGGAACACTGAAGCTTTCTTT	CASSNKDSRNTEAFF
many	TRBJ1-3	TRBV29-1	NA	TGCAGCGTCGCATCCTTCTCTGGAAACACCATATATTTT	CSVASFSGNTIYF
NA	TRBJ2-1	TRBV6-5	TRBD1	TGTGCCAGCAGTTATGGGACAGGGTACAATGAGCAGTTCTTC	CASSYGTGYNEQFF
many	TRBJ1-5	TRBV7-2	NA	TGTGCCAGCAGCTTAGACATCAACGCCAATCAGCCCCAGCATTTT	CASSLDINANQPQHF
NA	TRBJ1-2	TRBV14	NA	TGTGCCAGCAGCCAAGCCAGTTCGATCTATGGCTACACCTTC	CASSQASSIYGYTF